These 23 T cell receptor beta chains were all obtained from the same sample, sequenced in a study of blood T cell repertoires in COVID-19. Some clones are missing from TCRdb's copy, which holds only in-frame ones; the method was immunoSEQ multiplex PCR. Among over 75,000 clones listed, almost 90% were seen once. Sequences were obtained from peripheral blood. The receptors originated from a human donor with active COVID-19. The donor label of this sample is uncertain.

The chain carries TRBV5-6 and TRBJ1-2; a weak D match, TRBD1 (5 bases). This CDR3 region has 14 residues. Germline V gene lookup returns CDR1 SGHDT and CDR2 YYEEEE. V was shortened by 0 bases and J by 5 bases, with 11 bases between the two germline ends. CDR3 in DNA: TGTGCCAGCAGCTTGGGGGGCCCCTGGTATGGCTACACCTTC. This translates into CASSLGGPWYGYTF.

The rearrangement uses TRBV11-2 and TRBJ2-6, with a tentative D call TRBD1 (6 bases). This CDR3 has 15 residues. Per the germline V gene, CDR1 is SGHAT and CDR2 is FQNNGV. V lost 4 bases and J 4 bases, leaving 11 bases between the germline ends. The CDR3 protein is CASSSQGSGANVLTF. Here the CDR3 DNA reads TGTGCCAGCAGCTCACAGGGATCCGGGGCCAACGTCCTGACTTTC. Full variable domain (missing parts from reference TRBV11-2 and TRBJ2-6): EAGVAQSPRYKIIEKRQSVAFWCNPISGHATLYWYQQILGQGPKLLIQFQNNGVVDDSQLPKDRFSAERLKGVDSTLKIQPAKLEDSAVYLCASSSQGSGANVLTFGAGSRLTVL.

The chain recombines TRBV7-6 with TRBJ1-5; 7 nucleotides line up with TRBD1. Losses at the gene ends were 1 base for V and 2 bases for J; bases not matched to a gene: 5. The CDR3 runs 16 residues. The germline V gene has CDR1 SGHVS and CDR2 FNYEAQ. The CDR3 DNA reads as TGTGCCAGCAGCTTAGGGGCAGGGGGTGGCAATCAGCCCCAGCATTTT. Translated, it gives CASSLGAGGGNQPQHF. The whole variable domain, filled in from reference TRBV7-6 and TRBJ1-5, reads GAGVSQSPRYKVTKRGQDVALRCDPISGHVSLYWYRQALGQGPEFLTYFNYEAQQDKSGLPNDRFSAERPEGSISTLTIQRTEQRDSAMYRCASSLGAGGGNQPQHFGDGTRLSIL.

This chain connects TRBV6-5 to TRBJ2-3; 7 positions agree with TRBD1. This CDR3 contains 15 residues. Germline V gene lookup returns CDR1 MNHEY and CDR2 SVGAGI. Trimming cost V 6 bases and J 4 bases; bases outside gene matches: 10. The CDR3 here is CASSVDRVSSDTQYF. CDR3 bases: TGTGCCAGCAGCGTAGACAGGGTCTCATCAGATACGCAGTATTTT.

The chain is built from TRBV9 and TRBJ2-7; 8 nucleotides agree with TRBD1. The CDR3 runs to 14 residues. CDR1 and CDR2 (germline): SGDLS, YYNGEE. The V segment lost 4 bases and the J segment 2 bases; nucleotides outside the gene matches: 5. The DNA for the CDR3 is TGTGCCAGCAGCCCCGGACAGGGTGCCTACGAGCAGTACTTC. It specifies CASSPGQGAYEQYF.

The V call is TRBV11-2, the J call TRBJ2-5; TRBD1 aligns across 7 bases. J lost 7 bases, V lost 1 base, and 6 bases had no gene match. The germline CDR1 and CDR2 sequences are SGHAT and FQNNGV. The CDR3 extends over 14 amino acids. CDR3 nucleotide sequence: TGTGCCAGCAGCTTAGGGCAGGGGGTTCGGACCCAGTACTTC. It is translated as CASSLGQGVRTQYF.

This chain connects TRBV4-3 to TRBJ2-5, with TRBD2 matching over 11 bases. Germline V gene data show CDR1 as LGHNA and CDR2 as YSLEER. The junction had 2 bases not matched to a gene; V was cut back by 0 bases and J by 5 bases. This CDR3 contains 15 residues. The chain's CDR3 is CASSQDASGGETQYF. The CDR3, as DNA: TGCGCCAGCAGCCAAGATGCTAGCGGGGGGGAGACCCAGTACTTC.

The chain uses TRBV18 and TRBJ1-2, with a tentative D call TRBD1 (6 bases). Trimming left V 0 bases short and J 4 bases short, with 9 bases between. The CDR3 totals 14 residues. Germline lookup yields CDR1 KGHSH and CDR2 LQKENI. The CDR3 loop reads CASSPPTGPYGYTF. The CDR3, as DNA: TGTGCCAGCTCACCACCAACAGGGCCCTATGGCTACACCTTC.

This clone appeared a single time. The chain uses TRBV3-1 (or the pseudogene TRBV3-2) and TRBJ1-4, with TRBD1 as a possible D gene (6 bases). V lost 0 bases and J lost 8, with 13 bases in between. This CDR3 is built from 15 residues. The germline V gene encodes CDR1 LGHDT and CDR2 YNNKEL (reference sequence). In nucleotides, the CDR3 is TGTGCCAGCAGCCAAGAGGGGGCCCGGGGAGAAAAACTGTTTTTT. Its protein is CASSQEGARGEKLFF.

This chain connects TRBV7-9 to TRBJ1-1; a weak D match, TRBD1 (6 bases). V shed 5 bases and J shed 4 bases, with 14 bases lying between them. CDR1 is SEHNR and CDR2 is FQNEAQ in the germline V gene (reference sequence). The CDR3 sequence is 14 residues long. CDR3 in DNA: TGTGCCAGCAGCACCCAAACAGGGACCACTGAAGCTTTCTTT. Protein sequence: CASSTQTGTTEAFF.

This sequence joins TRBV19 and TRBJ1-5; no reliable D call. Germline V gene lookup returns CDR1 LNHDA and CDR2 SQIVND (reference sequence). V lost 7 bases and J lost 5, with 12 bases in between. CDR3 length equals 13 residues. This CDR3 is CASTPRGYQPQHF. CDR3 nucleotides: TGTGCCAGTACCCCTCGGGGTTATCAGCCCCAGCATTTT.

V usage is TRBV7-9 and J usage is TRBJ1-2; 7 nucleotides align to TRBD1. The CDR3 spans 12 residues. Germline assignment: CDR1 SEHNR and CDR2 FQNEAQ (reference sequence). J lost 6 bases, V lost 5 bases, and 3 bases had no gene match. The CDR3 DNA is TGTGCCAGCAGCCTAGGGGGCGATGGCTACACCTTC. Protein: CASSLGGDGYTF.

This clone was recorded only once. J is TRBJ2-6 and V is TRBV4-3; the D gene is possibly TRBD1 (6 bases). Trimming took 3 bases from V and 0 from J, leaving 18 bases between them. The CDR3 totals 19 residues. The germline CDR1 and CDR2 sequences are LGHNA and YSLEER. The CDR3 bases are TGCGCCAGCAGCCATCCCCGGCAGGGGCCCCCCTCTGGGGCCAACGTCCTGACTTTC. This translates into CASSHPRQGPPSGANVLTF.

The rearrangement uses TRBV7-2 and TRBJ2-3; D gene ambiguous. V was shortened by 4 bases and J by 10 bases, with 9 bases between the two germline ends. Germline V lookup: CDR1 SGHTA, CDR2 FQGNSA. The CDR3 runs 11 residues. Here the CDR3 DNA reads TGTGCCAGCAGCTCTAAGATAGCGCAGTATTTT. Its translation: CASSSKIAQYF.

The chain uses TRBV28 and TRBJ1-5; TRBD1 agrees at 7 bases. This CDR3 spans 15 amino acids. Trimming took 5 bases from V and 1 from J; bases not matched to a gene: 5. Germline V gene data show CDR1 as MDHEN and CDR2 as SYDVKM. Here the CDR3 DNA reads TGTGCCAGCAGTAATAACAGGGGAAGCAATCAGCCCCAGCATTTT. Residues: CASSNNRGSNQPQHF.

This chain connects TRBV5-1 to TRBJ1-2; the match to TRBD1 covers 8 bases. CDR1 and CDR2 from the germline V gene are SGHRS and YFSETQ. V gave up 4 bases and J gave up 4 bases; unmatched junction bases: 6. This CDR3 has 14 amino acids. The CDR3 DNA reads as TGCGCCAGCAGCACCCAGGGGGCCGGCTATGGCTACACCTTC. Its protein is CASSTQGAGYGYTF. Based on the CDR3 plus reference TRBV5-1 and TRBJ1-2, the full variable domain is KAGVTQTPRYLIKTRGQQVTLSCSPISGHRSVSWYQQTPGQGLQFLFEYFSETQRNKGNFPGRFSGRQFSNSRSEMNVSTLELGDSALYLCASSTQGAGYGYTFGSGTRLTVV.

The rearrangement links TRBV6-2 or TRBV6-3 to TRBJ2-2; perhaps TRBD1 as D (6 bases). CDR1 is MNHEY, CDR2 SVGEGT, per germline. The CDR3 extends over 18 amino acids. Trimming cost V 2 bases and J 0 bases, with 16 bases left between them. This CDR3 is CASSYPRQAVANTGELFF. The CDR3 nucleotides read TGTGCCAGCAGTTACCCAAGACAGGCGGTAGCGAACACCGGGGAGCTGTTTTTT.

The chain employs TRBV5-4 and TRBJ2-1; D is undetermined. V was trimmed by 0 bases and J by 7 bases, leaving 5 bases between them. CDR1 and CDR2 (germline): SGHNT, YYREEE (reference sequence). The CDR3 is 12 amino acids. The CDR3 spells CASSLGPNEQFF. The CDR3 region has the DNA TGTGCCAGCAGCTTGGGGCCTAATGAGCAGTTCTTC. Based on the CDR3 plus reference TRBV5-4 and TRBJ2-1, the full variable domain is ETGVTQSPTHLIKTRGQQVTLRCSSQSGHNTVSWYQQALGQGPQFIFQYYREEENGRGNFPPRFSGLQFPNYSSELNVNALELDDSALYLCASSLGPNEQFFGPGTRLTVL.

This rearrangement joins TRBV5-1 to TRBJ2-3; TRBD2 is a possible D gene (5 bases). V lost 0 bases and J 4 bases, leaving 12 bases between the germline ends. The CDR3 covers 15 residues. CDR1 is SGHRS and CDR2 is YFSETQ in the germline V gene. CDR3 protein: CASSLELVRPDTQYF. CDR3 coding DNA: TGCGCCAGCAGCTTGGAACTAGTAAGACCAGATACGCAGTATTTT.

The CDR3: CASSPGQGARTNEKLFF. The CDR3 DNA is TGTGCCAGCAGCCCGGGACAGGGGGCGCGAACTAATGAAAAACTGTTTTTT. This rearrangement joins TRBV13 to TRBJ1-4, with 12 bases lining up with TRBD1. V lost 5 bases and J lost 1; bases outside the gene matches: 5. This CDR3 has 17 amino acids. Germline-derived CDR1 and CDR2 are PRHDT and FYEKMQ (reference sequence).

The rearrangement links TRBV27 to TRBJ2-2; a possible D gene is TRBD2 (7 bases). Germline V lookup: CDR1 MNHEY, CDR2 SMNVEV (reference sequence). V dropped 6 bases and J dropped 7 bases, with 18 bases sitting between them. This CDR3 is built from 15 residues. The CDR3 reads CASSLTRGASGELFF. The CDR3 coding sequence is TGTGCCAGCAGCCTCACCCGGGGGGCCAGCGGGGAGCTGTTTTTT.

The chain is built from TRBV21-1 and TRBJ2-5; the table's D call TRBD2 went unverified against the DNA. TRBV21-1 represents a pseudogene. This CDR3 region has 15 residues. The CDR3 nucleotides are TGTGCCAGCAGCAAAGTGACTAGCGGGGGTGAGACCCAGTACTTC. It encodes CASSKVTSGGETQYF.

This chain uses TRBV6-5 with TRBJ1-6, with TRBD1 matching over 8 bases. V lost 4 bases to trimming and J lost 11 bases; unmatched junction nucleotides: 4. Germline loops: CDR1 MNHEY, CDR2 SVGAGI. CDR3 size: 13 residues. This chain's CDR3 is CASSLDRATPLHF. In DNA, the CDR3 is TGTGCCAGCAGTTTGGACAGGGCAACACCCCTCCACTTT.